This is a list of T cell receptor beta chains from one sample in a study of shared clonotypes between healthy human individuals. The data were produced by immunoSEQ multiplex PCR, yet TCRdb's version contains in-frame clones alone and is incomplete. The sample has fewer than 1 million clones, roughly 96% seen once; the top ten hold less than 0.25%. Material for sequencing was naive CD8+ T cells sorted from blood. All receptors derive from a man aged 25-40 years in good health. Each CDR3 is given with its conserved first and last residue. The D gene is left open where the match is weak. Clone size is given for some rows only: seen once, a few or many times, or a class if the clone is expanded.

- | TRBJ1-2 | TRBV27 | TRBD1 | TGTGCCAGCAGTTTATTAGGGGGCGAAGGCTACACCTTC | CASSLLGGEGYTF
- | TRBJ2-5 | TRBV30 | - | TGTGCCGGGGCCACCGGGACCTCAGAGACCCAGTACTTC | CAGATGTSETQYF
- | TRBJ2-7 | TRBV11-2 | TRBD2 | TGTGCCAGCAGCTTAGAACTAGCGGGAGGAAGCGACGAGCAGTACTTC | CASSLELAGGSDEQYF
- | TRBJ1-5 | TRBV7-8 | TRBD1 | TGTGCCAGCAGCTCTCACCTAACAGGGGGTAGTCAGCCCCAGCATTTT | CASSSHLTGGSQPQHF
- | TRBJ2-7 | TRBV4-1 | - | TGCGCCAGCAGCCAAGATTATTTTAGAGATCGGGCCCTCCCCTACGAGCAGTACTTC | CASSQDYFRDRALPYEQYF
- | TRBJ1-1 | TRBV5-1 | - | TGCGCCAGCAGTGCTACTGGAGGAGACACTGAAGCTTTCTTT | CASSATGGDTEAFF
- | TRBJ2-3 | TRBV10-3 | - | TGTGCCATCCCAACCCGACGTAGGCGCACAGATACGCAGTATTTT | CAIPTRRRRTDTQYF
once | TRBJ2-3 | TRBV29-1 | - | TGCAGCGTTGATGGGGGTCTCCGAGGCACAGATACGCAGTATTTT | CSVDGGLRGTDTQYF
- | TRBJ2-5 | TRBV15 | TRBD2 | TGTGCCACCAGTAGGACTAGCGGGACGGAGACCCAGTACTTC | CATSRTSGTETQYF
- | TRBJ1-1 | TRBV5-6 | - | TGTGCCAGCAGCCTCTGGGACACTGAAGCTTTCTTT | CASSLWDTEAFF
- | TRBJ2-7 | TRBV19 | - | TGTGCCAGTAGTATACCCTCGACAGGCGACACCCCCTACGAGCAGTACTTC | CASSIPSTGDTPYEQYF
- | TRBJ1-5 | TRBV6-5 | - | TGTGCCAGCAGACCATACTCAGGGGACCAGCCCCAGCATTTT | CASRPYSGDQPQHF
- | TRBJ2-3 | TRBV15 | - | TGTGCCACCAGCAGAGATTTTTCGGGGGGCGTAGATACGCAGTATTTT | CATSRDFSGGVDTQYF
- | TRBJ1-2 | TRBV2 | - | TGTGCCAGCAGTGAACTCGGCAGAACTAACTATGGCTACACCTTC | CASSELGRTNYGYTF
- | TRBJ2-6 | TRBV7-9 | - | TGTGCCAGCAGCTTCCTCTCATTCTCTGGGGCCAACGTCCTGACTTTC | CASSFLSFSGANVLTF
- | TRBJ2-7 | TRBV25-1 | TRBD2 | TGTGCCAGCAGTGGTGCTAGCGGATACGAGCAGTACTTC | CASSGASGYEQYF
- | TRBJ2-2 | TRBV2 | TRBD1 | TGTGCCAGCGAGGGACAGGGTATTACCGGGGAGCTGTTTTTT | CASEGQGITGELFF
- | TRBJ2-2 | TRBV7-6 | - | TGTGCCAGCAGCGAGTACGAGACAGGGAACACCGGGGAGCTGTTTTTT | CASSEYETGNTGELFF
- | TRBJ1-1 | TRBV5-1 | TRBD1 | TGCGCCAGCTATTTCGGGACAGCCGACACTGAAGCTTTCTTT | CASYFGTADTEAFF
- | TRBJ2-2 | TRBV7-9 | TRBD2 | TGTGCCAGCAGCAAACGACTAGCGGGATCCCAAGGACGCACCGGGGAGCTGTTTTTT | CASSKRLAGSQGRTGELFF
- | TRBJ2-1 | TRBV27 | TRBD2 | TGTGCCAGCAGTACTAGCGGGACTGAGCAGTTCTTC | CASSTSGTEQFF
- | TRBJ2-3 | TRBV28 | - | TGTGCCAGCAGTTTAGTACTACTCGCGGATACGCAGTATTTT | CASSLVLLADTQYF
- | TRBJ1-1 | TRBV2 | - | TGTGCCAGCACCGGCCTGAACACTGAAGCTTTCTTT | CASTGLNTEAFF
- | TRBJ2-7 | TRBV6-1 | - | TGTGCCAGCAGTGAAAATAGCGCCGCCTACGAGCAGTACTTC | CASSENSAAYEQYF
- | TRBJ2-3 | TRBV27 | TRBD1 | TGTGCCAGCAGCCCGGGACAGTTCACAGATACGCAGTATTTT | CASSPGQFTDTQYF
- | TRBJ1-2 | TRBV7-8 | - | TGTGCCAGCAGCTTAGCGTGGTTGGGTGGCTCGGGTGGCTACACCTTC | CASSLAWLGGSGGYTF
- | TRBJ1-2 | TRBV7-2 | - | TGTGCCAGCAGCCAGCCGGGACATTCATATGGCTACACCTTC | CASSQPGHSYGYTF
- | TRBJ1-1 | TRBV19 | - | TGTGCCAGTCAATGGCGGTCTGGGATCGGACCTGAAGCTTTCTTT | CASQWRSGIGPEAFF
- | TRBJ2-1 | TRBV6-6 | TRBD1 | TGTGCCAGCACTTTAACCGGACAGGGCAGTGAGCAGTTCTTC | CASTLTGQGSEQFF
- | TRBJ1-1 | TRBV13 | TRBD1 | TGTGCCAGCAGCTCCGGGACAGGGGCCCCTGAAGCTTTCTTT | CASSSGTGAPEAFF